Listed below are T cell receptor beta chains from one sample, sequenced in a study of T cell responses to AZD1222 COVID-19 vaccine. Clones were sequenced by immunoSEQ multiplex PCR, and TCRdb holds only the in-frame ones, with some missing. The sample consists of 100,000 to 150,000 clones, 91% of them appearing once. The source material was peripheral blood, sampled 28 days after the second AZD1222 dose. These receptors originate from an adult who received the AZD1222 COVID-19 vaccine. CDR3s include the opening cysteine and the closing phenylalanine or tryptophan. Each record gives: CDR3 length, V gene, J gene, clone size, D gene, CDR3 protein, CDR3 DNA. The D gene is left open where the match is weak. Size tells how often a clone was seen (once, few, many) or the class of an expanded clone, and some rows leave it out.

>16|TRBV6-6|TRBJ1-5|once|TRBD1
CASSRQGSHSNQPQHF
TGTGCCAGCAGTCGACAGGGTTCACATAGCAATCAGCCCCAGCATTTT
>14|TRBV4-1|TRBJ2-4|once|.
CASSPQISGDIQYF
TGCGCCAGCAGCCCCCAAATATCGGGGGACATTCAGTACTTC
>15|TRBV30|TRBJ1-4|.|.
CAWSVTGTTNEKLFF
TGTGCCTGGAGTGTAACGGGCACAACTAATGAAAAACTGTTTTTT
>16|TRBV19|TRBJ1-4|.|TRBD1
CASSIPGQGSNEKLFF
TGTGCCAGTAGTATCCCGGGACAGGGATCGAATGAAAAACTGTTTTTT
>18|TRBV24-1|TRBJ2-1|.|TRBD2
CATSDFPSAGGHYNEQFF
TGTGCCACCAGTGATTTCCCTTCAGCGGGAGGGCACTACAATGAGCAGTTCTTC
>15|TRBV7-9|TRBJ1-1|.|.
CASSLTVGWVTEAFF
TGTGCCAGCAGCTTGACAGTCGGCTGGGTCACTGAAGCTTTCTTT
>13|TRBV20-1|TRBJ2-3|.|.
CSASETSGGTQYF
TGCAGTGCTAGTGAAACTTCAGGCGGTACGCAGTATTTT
>15|TRBV18|TRBJ1-5|.|.
CASSPEAGGNQPQHF
TGTGCCAGCTCCCCTGAAGCGGGGGGCAATCAGCCCCAGCATTTT
>16|TRBV3-1/TRBV3-2|TRBJ2-7|.|.
CASSLTRGRTSYEQYF
TGTGCCAGCAGCCTTACGAGAGGCCGCACCTCCTACGAGCAGTACTTC
>14|TRBV7-9|TRBJ1-5|once|.
CASSPTGSNQPQHF
TGTGCCAGCAGCCCGACAGGTAGCAATCAGCCCCAGCATTTT
>15|TRBV7-9|TRBJ1-6|.|.
CASSLGSSYNSPLHF
TGTGCCAGCAGCTTAGGCAGCTCCTATAATTCACCCCTCCACTTT
>16|TRBV7-2|TRBJ2-5|.|TRBD2
CASSLQASGAQETQYF
TGTGCCAGCAGCTTACAGGCTAGCGGGGCACAAGAGACCCAGTACTTC
>14|TRBV10-3|TRBJ1-1|once|TRBD1
CAISPRGMNTEAFF
TGTGCCATCAGCCCCAGGGGGATGAACACTGAAGCTTTCTTT
>15|TRBV5-8|TRBJ2-3|.|.
CASSFMGSSTDTQYF
TGTGCCAGCAGCTTTATGGGGTCTAGCACAGATACGCAGTATTTT
>14|TRBV7-9|TRBJ2-7|.|TRBD1
CASSLFGDRGEQYF
TGTGCCAGCAGCTTGTTCGGGGACAGGGGGGAGCAGTACTTC
>14|TRBV7-9|TRBJ1-1|.|.
CASSFRGVGTEAFF
TGTGCCAGCAGCTTCAGGGGCGTAGGCACTGAAGCTTTCTTT
>14|TRBV6-2/TRBV6-3|TRBJ1-2|few|TRBD1
CASSPTGAGYGYTF
TGTGCCAGCAGTCCGACAGGGGCGGGCTATGGCTACACCTTC
>13|TRBV30|TRBJ1-4|.|.
CAWSVPSAEKLFF
TGTGCCTGGAGTGTACCATCGGCGGAAAAACTGTTTTTT
>16|TRBV14|TRBJ1-1|.|.
CARGGEILWGNTEAFF
TGTGCCAGGGGCGGAGAGATACTATGGGGGAACACTGAAGCTTTCTTT
>18|TRBV5-8|TRBJ1-6|once|TRBD1
CASTLTGAQPRYNSPLHF
TGTGCCAGCACCCTGACAGGGGCCCAACCTAGATATAATTCACCCCTCCACTTT
>16|TRBV4-3|TRBJ1-4|.|.
CASSSSLAGKNEKLFF
TGCGCCAGCAGCTCTTCTCTGGCAGGGAAGAATGAAAAACTGTTTTTT
>13|TRBV12-3/TRBV12-4|TRBJ1-1|.|.
CASSLERGTEAFF
TGTGCCAGCAGCCTAGAAAGGGGGACTGAAGCTTTCTTT
>13|TRBV10-1|TRBJ2-1|.|.
CASSDGPRGEQFF
TGCGCCAGCAGTGATGGGCCTAGGGGGGAGCAGTTCTTC
>13|TRBV5-6|TRBJ1-5|once|.
CASSRWGNQPQHF
TGTGCCAGCAGCCGTTGGGGGAATCAGCCCCAGCATTTT
>19|TRBV9|TRBJ2-5|.|.
CASSVGGQGGRYFGETQYF
.
>15|TRBV3-1/TRBV3-2|TRBJ2-5|.|TRBD2
CASSQEGSGRKTQYF
TGTGCCAGCAGCCAAGAGGGGAGCGGGAGGAAGACCCAGTACTTC
>13|TRBV5-1|TRBJ2-3|.|.
CASSVQGSDTQYF
TGCGCCAGCAGCGTACAGGGTTCAGATACGCAGTATTTT
>17|TRBV9|TRBJ1-2|.|TRBD1
CASSGNLGDRGIYGYTF
TGTGCCAGCAGCGGAAACCTGGGGGACAGGGGGATTTATGGCTACACCTTC
>13|TRBV11-2|TRBJ1-2|.|.
CASSLNQLYGYTF
TGTGCCAGCAGCTTAAACCAGCTCTATGGCTACACCTTC
>14|TRBV7-2|TRBJ1-2|.|.
CASSLAGRPYGYTF
TGTGCCAGCAGCTTAGCCGGCAGGCCCTATGGCTACACCTTC
>16|TRBV27|TRBJ1-3|.|.
CASSLSPGSSGNTIYF
TGTGCCAGCAGTTTATCGCCGGGGAGCTCTGGAAACACCATATATTTT
>14|TRBV4-3|TRBJ1-6|.|TRBD1
CASSARGRGDTLHF
TGCGCCAGCAGCGCCCGGGGCAGGGGGGACACCCTCCACTTT
>16|TRBV5-1|TRBJ2-3|.|.
CASSLFAAPSTDTQYF
TGCGCCAGCAGCTTGTTTGCGGCCCCCAGCACAGATACGCAGTATTTT
>12|TRBV27|TRBJ2-7|once|TRBD1
CASSGQGAAQYF
TGTGCCAGCAGTGGACAGGGGGCCGCGCAGTACTTC
>14|TRBV19|TRBJ2-3|once|.
CASSSGQSTDTQYF
TGTGCCAGTAGTAGCGGACAGTCCACAGATACGCAGTATTTT
>18|TRBV7-2|TRBJ2-3|.|TRBD1
CASSLGAPGQGRTDTQYF
TGTGCCAGCAGCTTAGGGGCCCCGGGACAGGGGAGGACAGATACGCAGTATTTT
>15|TRBV19|TRBJ1-1|.|TRBD1
CASSLFPGGGTEAFF
TGTGCCAGTAGTCTCTTCCCAGGGGGCGGGACTGAAGCTTTCTTT
>15|TRBV19|TRBJ2-3|.|.
CASRVAETSTDTQYF
TGTGCCAGTAGAGTAGCCGAAACTAGCACAGATACGCAGTATTTT
>13|TRBV9|TRBJ2-3|.|.
CASSLGYTDTQYF
TGTGCCAGCAGCTTGGGATACACAGATACGCAGTATTTT
>15|TRBV9|TRBJ2-1|few|.
CASSPALSSYNEQFF
TGTGCCAGCAGCCCCGCGTTGAGCTCCTACAATGAGCAGTTCTTC
>14|TRBV28|TRBJ1-1|.|.
CASCPGVSSTEAFF
TGTGCCAGCTGTCCAGGGGTTTCTAGCACTGAAGCTTTCTTT
>16|TRBV7-2|TRBJ2-2|.|.
CASSFTTTPWAGELFF
TGTGCCAGCAGCTTTACGACGACCCCATGGGCCGGGGAGCTGTTTTTT
>16|TRBV25-1|TRBJ1-3|.|.
CASSELGAGTGNTIYF
TGTGCCAGCAGTGAATTAGGAGCAGGAACTGGAAACACCATATATTTT
>14|TRBV2|TRBJ1-2|.|.
CASSDGGNSYGYTF
TGTGCCAGCAGTGACGGAGGGAATTCCTATGGCTACACCTTC
>19|TRBV23-1|TRBJ1-1|.|TRBD1
CASSQSWKRPGTGGTEAFF
TGCGCCAGCAGTCAATCGTGGAAAAGACCAGGGACAGGGGGCACTGAAGCTTTCTTT
>14|TRBV5-8|TRBJ2-5|.|.
CASSKGTPRGTQYF
TGTGCCAGCAGCAAAGGGACTCCGAGGGGGACCCAGTACTTC
>16|TRBV3-1/TRBV3-2|TRBJ2-3|.|TRBD2
CASSQGERESTDTQYF
TGTGCCAGCAGCCAAGGGGAGCGGGAGAGCACAGATACGCAGTATTTT
>14|TRBV18|TRBJ2-5|.|.
CASSPGRTQETQYF
TGTGCCAGCTCCCCTGGACGTACCCAAGAGACCCAGTACTTC
>14|TRBV20-1|TRBJ1-1|.|.
CSASGGKMNTEAFF
TGCAGTGCTAGTGGCGGGAAAATGAACACTGAAGCTTTCTTT
>16|TRBV7-3|TRBJ1-6|.|.
CASSLMTYRVGSPLHF
TGTGCCAGCAGCTTAATGACCTACAGGGTTGGTTCACCCCTCCACTTT
>13|TRBV3-1/TRBV3-2|TRBJ2-1|.|.
CASSQELGYEQFF
TGTGCCAGCAGCCAAGAACTTGGCTATGAGCAGTTCTTC
>16|TRBV27|TRBJ2-3|.|TRBD2
CASSPWAGVGTDTQYF
TGTGCCAGCAGTCCATGGGCGGGAGTTGGCACAGATACGCAGTATTTT